These T cell receptor beta chains were read from a single sample in a study of graft-versus-host responses after intestinal transplantation. Sequenced by immunoSEQ multiplex PCR; TCRdb stores in-frame clones only, minus some. The data show some 100,000 clones, with around 93% seen just once and about 1.1% held by the top ten. These receptors are not linked to any known antigen. The source was unstimulated CD8+ T cells sorted from spleen or lymph node cells, collected before transplant. These receptors all stem from a human donor who was the organ donor for an intestinal transplant. The CDR3 runs from the conserved cysteine through the conserved F or W. D genes are given only for firm matches. The listing skips clone size in some rows; elsewhere it reads once, few, many or a size class.

clone size: NA; J gene: TRBJ2-4; V gene: TRBV4-3; D gene: NA; CDR3 DNA: TGCGCCAGCAGCCAAGGACGCAGGGATCGCATTCAGTACTTC; CDR3 protein: CASSQGRRDRIQYF
clone size: NA; J gene: TRBJ2-3; V gene: TRBV6-1; D gene: TRBD2; CDR3 DNA: TGTGCCAGCAGTGAATCGGTAGCGGGAGCCACAGATACGCAGTATTTT; CDR3 protein: CASSESVAGATDTQYF
clone size: once; J gene: TRBJ1-1; V gene: TRBV27; D gene: NA; CDR3 DNA: TGTGCCAGCAGTTCAGGTCTCCCGAACACTGAAGCTTTCTTT; CDR3 protein: CASSSGLPNTEAFF
clone size: NA; J gene: TRBJ2-5; V gene: TRBV9; D gene: NA; CDR3 DNA: TGTGCCAGCAGCAGCGGACGGTTTTCAGAAGAGACCCAGTACTTC; CDR3 protein: CASSSGRFSEETQYF
clone size: once; J gene: TRBJ2-2; V gene: TRBV4-3; D gene: NA; CDR3 DNA: TGCGCCAGCAGAGACAGGATGAACACCGGGGAGCTGTTTTTT; CDR3 protein: CASRDRMNTGELFF
clone size: NA; J gene: TRBJ2-4; V gene: TRBV5-5; D gene: TRBD1; CDR3 DNA: TGTGCCAGCATCCCACTCGGACAGGGTTTAAACATTCAGTACTTC; CDR3 protein: CASIPLGQGLNIQYF
clone size: NA; J gene: TRBJ1-1; V gene: TRBV27; D gene: NA; CDR3 DNA: TGTGCCAGCAGTCCCAGCTGGGGGGAGCTGAACACTGAAGCTTTCTTT; CDR3 protein: CASSPSWGELNTEAFF
clone size: NA; J gene: TRBJ1-4; V gene: TRBV19; D gene: NA; CDR3 DNA: TGTGCCAGTAGTCAATGGGGGGATCTGACAAATGAAAAACTGTTTTTT; CDR3 protein: CASSQWGDLTNEKLFF
clone size: NA; J gene: TRBJ1-5; V gene: TRBV4-1; D gene: TRBD1; CDR3 DNA: TGCGCCAGCAGCCAAGGGACAGGGGACGGCAATCAGCCCCAGCATTTT; CDR3 protein: CASSQGTGDGNQPQHF
clone size: NA; J gene: TRBJ2-1; V gene: TRBV4-1; D gene: TRBD2; CDR3 DNA: TGCGCCAGCAGCCAAGATATACTAGCGTCTTGGGGCTCCTACAATGAGCAGTTCTTC; CDR3 protein: CASSQDILASWGSYNEQFF
clone size: NA; J gene: TRBJ2-7; V gene: TRBV27; D gene: TRBD2; CDR3 DNA: TGTGCCAGCAGTTTGCGGACTAGCGGCGCCACTAGAGGGGTCTACGAGCAGTACTTC; CDR3 protein: CASSLRTSGATRGVYEQYF
clone size: NA; J gene: TRBJ2-2; V gene: TRBV29-1; D gene: NA; CDR3 DNA: TGCAGCGTTGAAGAAGGGGCAGGGTCCGGGGAGCTGTTTTTT; CDR3 protein: CSVEEGAGSGELFF
clone size: NA; J gene: TRBJ1-2; V gene: TRBV30; D gene: NA; CDR3 DNA: TGTGCCTGGAGCCTAGCTAACTATGGCTACACCTTC; CDR3 protein: CAWSLANYGYTF
clone size: NA; J gene: TRBJ1-1; V gene: TRBV28; D gene: TRBD1; CDR3 DNA: TGTGCCAGCAGTCCGGGACAGGGGAACACTGAAGCTTTCTTT; CDR3 protein: CASSPGQGNTEAFF
clone size: NA; J gene: TRBJ1-2; V gene: TRBV6-1; D gene: TRBD1; CDR3 DNA: TGTGCCAGCAGTGAAGCTGCGGGGGACAGGAGGAAAAATGGCTACACCTTC; CDR3 protein: CASSEAAGDRRKNGYTF
clone size: NA; J gene: TRBJ1-3; V gene: TRBV5-1; D gene: NA; CDR3 DNA: TGCGCCAGCAGCTTGGACCCTCCAGACAGGTACTCTGGAAACACCATATATTTT; CDR3 protein: CASSLDPPDRYSGNTIYF
clone size: NA; J gene: TRBJ1-4; V gene: TRBV27; D gene: TRBD1; CDR3 DNA: TGTGCCAGCAGTTACCACAGGGGGAACGATGAAAAACTGTTTTTT; CDR3 protein: CASSYHRGNDEKLFF
clone size: NA; J gene: TRBJ1-6; V gene: TRBV4-2; D gene: TRBD1; CDR3 DNA: TGTGCCAGCAGCCAAGACCGGGACAGAGTTTCACCCCTCCACTTT; CDR3 protein: CASSQDRDRVSPLHF
clone size: NA; J gene: TRBJ1-5; V gene: TRBV30; D gene: NA; CDR3 DNA: TGTGCCTGGAGCCCAAGATGGAGGTTAAATCAGCCCCAGCATTTT; CDR3 protein: CAWSPRWRLNQPQHF
clone size: NA; J gene: TRBJ2-1; V gene: TRBV25-1; D gene: TRBD2; CDR3 DNA: TGTGCCAGCATCGGGACTAGCAAATCGGCCCACAATGAGCAGTTCTTC; CDR3 protein: CASIGTSKSAHNEQFF
clone size: NA; J gene: TRBJ2-7; V gene: TRBV11-2; D gene: NA; CDR3 DNA: TGTGCCAGCAGCTCTCCGGCGCAGGGGATTGACTACGAGCAGTACTTC; CDR3 protein: CASSSPAQGIDYEQYF
clone size: NA; J gene: TRBJ1-2; V gene: TRBV4-1; D gene: NA; CDR3 DNA: TGCGCCAGCAGCCAAGCGACAGCCTATGGCTACACCTTC; CDR3 protein: CASSQATAYGYTF
clone size: few; J gene: TRBJ2-2; V gene: TRBV7-8; D gene: TRBD1; CDR3 DNA: TGTGCCAGCAGCCCTCCCACAGGGGCGAACACCGGGGAGCTGTTTTTT; CDR3 protein: CASSPPTGANTGELFF
clone size: NA; J gene: TRBJ2-1; V gene: TRBV5-1; D gene: NA; CDR3 DNA: TGCGCCAGCGCCTTGGGGGGCAACTCGGACAATGAGCAGTTCTTC; CDR3 protein: CASALGGNSDNEQFF
clone size: NA; J gene: TRBJ2-5; V gene: TRBV11-2; D gene: NA; CDR3 DNA: TGTGCCAGCAGCTTAGTCCTAGCGCGGGGTCCAGGAGAGACCCAGTACTTC; CDR3 protein: CASSLVLARGPGETQYF
clone size: NA; J gene: TRBJ2-2; V gene: TRBV19; D gene: NA; CDR3 DNA: TGTGCCAGTAGTATAGGCCCAGCGGGCGGGGAGCTGTTTTTT; CDR3 protein: CASSIGPAGGELFF
clone size: NA; J gene: TRBJ2-7; V gene: TRBV7-9; D gene: TRBD2; CDR3 DNA: TGTGCCAGCAGCGCGAGCGGCGGGGGAATCTACGAGCAGTACTTC; CDR3 protein: CASSASGGGIYEQYF
clone size: NA; J gene: TRBJ1-1; V gene: TRBV28; D gene: NA; CDR3 DNA: TGTGCCAGCAGTGCTACTCTAACAGGGAACACTGAAGCTTTCTTT; CDR3 protein: CASSATLTGNTEAFF
clone size: NA; J gene: TRBJ1-1; V gene: TRBV27; D gene: NA; CDR3 DNA: TGTGCCAGCAGCCGAGCCATGGTAGTCGGGAACACTGAAGCTTTCTTT; CDR3 protein: CASSRAMVVGNTEAFF
clone size: few; J gene: TRBJ2-7; V gene: TRBV7-9; D gene: TRBD2; CDR3 DNA: TGTGCCAGCAGCGCCTCACTAGCGGATTCCTACGAGCAGTACTTC; CDR3 protein: CASSASLADSYEQYF
clone size: NA; J gene: TRBJ2-3; V gene: TRBV11-2; D gene: NA; CDR3 DNA: TGTGCCAGCAGCTTGATGCGAGATACGCAGTATTTT; CDR3 protein: CASSLMRDTQYF
clone size: NA; J gene: TRBJ2-7; V gene: TRBV10-3; D gene: TRBD2; CDR3 DNA: TGTGCCATCTCTAGCGGGAGCTCCTACGAGCAGTACTTC; CDR3 protein: CAISSGSSYEQYF
clone size: NA; J gene: TRBJ2-7; V gene: TRBV11-1; D gene: NA; CDR3 DNA: TGTGCCAGCAGCTTTATGGGCCCGTACGAGCAGTACTTC; CDR3 protein: CASSFMGPYEQYF
clone size: NA; J gene: TRBJ2-5; V gene: TRBV6-1; D gene: NA; CDR3 DNA: TGTGCCAGCAGTGAAGGGCCGCGGAAAGAGACCCAGTACTTC; CDR3 protein: CASSEGPRKETQYF
clone size: NA; J gene: TRBJ2-3; V gene: TRBV5-4; D gene: NA; CDR3 DNA: TGTGCCAGCAGCTTGGTTAGCGAGACAGATACGCAGTATTTT; CDR3 protein: CASSLVSETDTQYF
clone size: NA; J gene: TRBJ2-5; V gene: TRBV6-5; D gene: TRBD2; CDR3 DNA: TGTGCCAGCAGTCCACTAGCGGGGGCCAAAGAGACCCAGTACTTC; CDR3 protein: CASSPLAGAKETQYF
clone size: NA; J gene: TRBJ2-1; V gene: TRBV6-1; D gene: TRBD2; CDR3 DNA: TGTGCCAGCAGTGAAATGACTAGCGCGCCACTGGGGGAGCAGTTCTTC; CDR3 protein: CASSEMTSAPLGEQFF
clone size: once; J gene: TRBJ2-7; V gene: TRBV4-1; D gene: TRBD1; CDR3 DNA: TGCGCCAGCAGCCAAGCCCCTCCGGGACAGGGACCTCTTACCCTCTACGAGCAGTACTTC; CDR3 protein: CASSQAPPGQGPLTLYEQYF
clone size: NA; J gene: TRBJ1-1; V gene: TRBV18; D gene: NA; CDR3 DNA: TGTGCCAGCTCACCGGCTTCCGGGTTTAACACTGAAGCTTTCTTT; CDR3 protein: CASSPASGFNTEAFF
clone size: NA; J gene: TRBJ1-2; V gene: TRBV6-1; D gene: NA; CDR3 DNA: TGTGCCAGCAGTGCCAGAGGCTCAACCTATGGCTACACCTTC; CDR3 protein: CASSARGSTYGYTF
clone size: NA; J gene: TRBJ2-7; V gene: TRBV5-1; D gene: NA; CDR3 DNA: TGCGCCAGCAGCCCAGTACAGGGTATCTCCTACGAGCAGTACTTC; CDR3 protein: CASSPVQGISYEQYF
clone size: once; J gene: TRBJ1-5; V gene: TRBV6-5; D gene: NA; CDR3 DNA: TGTGCCAGCAGTTACCCGGGCAATCAGCCCCAGCATTTT; CDR3 protein: CASSYPGNQPQHF
clone size: NA; J gene: TRBJ2-7; V gene: TRBV27; D gene: NA; CDR3 DNA: TGTGCCAGCAGGAGTGCCACCTACGAGCAGTACTTC; CDR3 protein: CASRSATYEQYF
clone size: once; J gene: TRBJ2-1; V gene: TRBV9; D gene: TRBD2; CDR3 DNA: TGTGCCAGCAGCGTAGGGGGGGGGTACAATGAGCAGTTCTTC; CDR3 protein: CASSVGGGYNEQFF
clone size: NA; J gene: TRBJ1-6; V gene: TRBV7-8; D gene: NA; CDR3 DNA: TGTGCCAGCAGTCGGGAAAGCTCCTATAATTCACCCCTCCACTTT; CDR3 protein: CASSRESSYNSPLHF
clone size: NA; J gene: TRBJ2-1; V gene: TRBV5-4; D gene: NA; CDR3 DNA: TGTGCCAGCAGCCCGGACAGCTACAATGAGCAGTTCTTC; CDR3 protein: CASSPDSYNEQFF
clone size: NA; J gene: TRBJ1-5; V gene: TRBV14; D gene: NA; CDR3 DNA: TGTGCCAGCAGCCCAGGGTTCGGACAGCCCCAGCATTTT; CDR3 protein: CASSPGFGQPQHF
clone size: NA; J gene: TRBJ2-2; V gene: TRBV19; D gene: NA; CDR3 DNA: TGTGCCAGTAGTATAGGTACTTACTCCACCGGGGAGCTGTTTTTT; CDR3 protein: CASSIGTYSTGELFF
clone size: NA; J gene: TRBJ1-1; V gene: TRBV2; D gene: TRBD1; CDR3 DNA: TGTGCCAGCAGTGACACAGGGGCATCACCAGAGAACACTGAAGCTTTCTTT; CDR3 protein: CASSDTGASPENTEAFF
clone size: NA; J gene: TRBJ1-4; V gene: TRBV4-1; D gene: NA; CDR3 DNA: TGCGCCAGCAGCCAAGGGCAGGCCCTTACAACTAATGAAAAACTGTTTTTT; CDR3 protein: CASSQGQALTTNEKLFF
clone size: NA; J gene: TRBJ2-7; V gene: TRBV5-4; D gene: NA; CDR3 DNA: TGTGCCAGCAGCTTGGAGCACGAGCAGTACTTC; CDR3 protein: CASSLEHEQYF
clone size: NA; J gene: TRBJ2-1; V gene: TRBV4-1; D gene: TRBD2; CDR3 DNA: TGCGCCAGCAGCCAAGATCCGATGGGGCTAGCGGGAGAGGATGAGCAGTTCTTC; CDR3 protein: CASSQDPMGLAGEDEQFF
clone size: NA; J gene: TRBJ2-1; V gene: TRBV9; D gene: NA; CDR3 DNA: TGTGCCAGCAGCCCCACTTCCCCCTTCGTTGAGCAGTTCTTC; CDR3 protein: CASSPTSPFVEQFF
clone size: NA; J gene: TRBJ2-7; V gene: TRBV7-9; D gene: TRBD2; CDR3 DNA: TGTGCCAGCAGCGCGGGGGGCTCCTACGAGCAGTACTTC; CDR3 protein: CASSAGGSYEQYF